This TCR beta chain stems from a study of T cells in localized non-small cell lung cancer. Profiling relied on immunoSEQ multiplex PCR, and the TCRdb table lists in-frame clones only, not all of them. The profile shows some 130,000 clones, about 89% of them singletons. The clonotype comes from a female donor older than 55 with stage I lung adenocarcinoma. Sequencing was performed on peripheral blood, taken before any cancer treatment.

The CDR3 bases are TGTGCCAGCAGCTCCGAGTACGAGCAGTACTTC. Protein: CASSSEYEQYF. The rearrangement uses TRBV5-8 and TRBJ2-7; no clear D gene. CDR1 is SGHTS, CDR2 YDEGEE, per germline. The CDR3 consists of 11 residues. Trimming stripped 3 bases from V and 4 bases from J, with 5 bases between.